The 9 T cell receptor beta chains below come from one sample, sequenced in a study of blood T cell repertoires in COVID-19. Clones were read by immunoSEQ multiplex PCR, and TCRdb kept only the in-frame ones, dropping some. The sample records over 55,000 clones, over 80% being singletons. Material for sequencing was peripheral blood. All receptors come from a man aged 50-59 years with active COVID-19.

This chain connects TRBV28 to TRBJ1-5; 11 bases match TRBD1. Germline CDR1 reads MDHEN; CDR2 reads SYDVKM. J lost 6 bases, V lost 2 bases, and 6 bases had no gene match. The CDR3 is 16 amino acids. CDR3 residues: CASSLPGQGVGQPQHF. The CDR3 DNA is TGTGCCAGCAGTTTACCGGGACAGGGGGTCGGTCAGCCCCAGCATTTT.

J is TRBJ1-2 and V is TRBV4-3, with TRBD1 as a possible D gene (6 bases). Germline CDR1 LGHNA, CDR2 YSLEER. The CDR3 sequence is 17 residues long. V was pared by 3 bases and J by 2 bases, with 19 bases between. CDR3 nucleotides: TGCGCCAGCAGCCACAGGGGATCGGTAAACAGGAACTATGGCTACACCTTC. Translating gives CASSHRGSVNRNYGYTF.

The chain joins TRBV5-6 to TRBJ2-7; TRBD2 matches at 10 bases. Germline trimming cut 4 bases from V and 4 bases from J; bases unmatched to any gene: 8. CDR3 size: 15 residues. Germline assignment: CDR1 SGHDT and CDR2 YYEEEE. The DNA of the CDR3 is TGTGCCAGCAGCGATCGCAAGCGGGAGGGTTACGAGCAGTACTTC. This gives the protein CASSDRKREGYEQYF.

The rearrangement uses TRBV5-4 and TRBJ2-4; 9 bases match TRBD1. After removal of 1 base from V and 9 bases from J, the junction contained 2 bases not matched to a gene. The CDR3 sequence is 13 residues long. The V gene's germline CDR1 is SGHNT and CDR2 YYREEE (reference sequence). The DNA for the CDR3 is TGTGCCAGCAGCTTGCCGGGACAGGGCATTCAGTACTTC. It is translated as CASSLPGQGIQYF. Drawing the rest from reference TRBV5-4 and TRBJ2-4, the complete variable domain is ETGVTQSPTHLIKTRGQQVTLRCSSQSGHNTVSWYQQALGQGPQFIFQYYREEENGRGNFPPRFSGLQFPNYSSELNVNALELDDSALYLCASSLPGQGIQYFGAGTRLSVL.

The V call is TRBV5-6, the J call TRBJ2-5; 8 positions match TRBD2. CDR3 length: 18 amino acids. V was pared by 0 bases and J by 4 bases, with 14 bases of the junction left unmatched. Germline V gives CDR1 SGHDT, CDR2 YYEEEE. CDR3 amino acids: CASSLAGIRREAGETQYF. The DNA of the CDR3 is TGTGCCAGCAGCTTGGCCGGAATAAGGCGGGAGGCCGGAGAGACCCAGTACTTC.

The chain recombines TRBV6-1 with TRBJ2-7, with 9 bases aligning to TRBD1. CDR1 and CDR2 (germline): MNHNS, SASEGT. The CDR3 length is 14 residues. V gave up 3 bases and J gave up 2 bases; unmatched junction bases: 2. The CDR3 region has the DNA TGTGCCAGCAGTGATGGACAGGGGCCCTACGAGCAGTACTTC. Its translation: CASSDGQGPYEQYF.

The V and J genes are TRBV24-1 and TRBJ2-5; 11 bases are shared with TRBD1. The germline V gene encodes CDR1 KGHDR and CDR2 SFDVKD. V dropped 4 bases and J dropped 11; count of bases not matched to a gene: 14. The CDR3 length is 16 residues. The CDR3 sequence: CATSDFQGQGEVRQYF. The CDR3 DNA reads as TGTGCCACCAGTGACTTCCAGGGACAGGGGGAGGTCAGGCAGTACTTC.

In nucleotides, the CDR3 is TGCGCCAGCAGCCTATCTCCAGTGGGGGGGGGAGATCGGCCCCAGCATTTT. Amino acids: CASSLSPVGGGDRPQHF. This sequence joins TRBV4-1 and TRBJ1-5, with D possibly matching TRBD1 (5 bases). Germline V gene data show CDR1 as MGHRA and CDR2 as YSYEKL. Trimming cost V 4 bases and J 9 bases, with 25 bases left between them. The CDR3 is made up of 17 amino acids.

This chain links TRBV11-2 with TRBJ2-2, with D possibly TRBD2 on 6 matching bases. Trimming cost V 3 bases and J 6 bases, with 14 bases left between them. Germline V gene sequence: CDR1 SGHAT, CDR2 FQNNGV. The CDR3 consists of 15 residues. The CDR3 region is CASSFLATNAGELFF. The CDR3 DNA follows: TGTGCCAGCAGCTTTCTAGCGACAAACGCCGGGGAGCTGTTTTTT.